This T cell receptor (beta chain) stems from a study of PD-L1 blockade in urothelial cancer. Study-level information: The number of prior chemotherapy regimens per patient was 0 to 3. Counts from blood samples showed a median of about 150,000 T cells.

CDR3 size: 12 residues. In germline, CDR1 is MDHEN, CDR2 SYDVKM. Trimming shortened V by 6 bases and J by 5 bases, and 9 bases separated the two germline ends. Some clones are missing from TCRdb's copy, which holds only in-frame ones; the method was immunoSEQ multiplex PCR. The sample has 75,000 to 95,000 clones; approximately 86% are singletons. Specified time point: pretreatment peripheral blood. Here the sequenced sample was PBMCs, taken around atezolizumab (anti-PD-L1) treatment. The TCR sequence derives from a man aged 40-49 years with urothelial cancer. V gene TRBV28 combines with J gene TRBJ2-3; the D is unclear. In DNA, the CDR3 is TGTGCCAGCAGCTCATTCGGAGATACGCAGTATTTT. This gives the protein CASSSFGDTQYF.